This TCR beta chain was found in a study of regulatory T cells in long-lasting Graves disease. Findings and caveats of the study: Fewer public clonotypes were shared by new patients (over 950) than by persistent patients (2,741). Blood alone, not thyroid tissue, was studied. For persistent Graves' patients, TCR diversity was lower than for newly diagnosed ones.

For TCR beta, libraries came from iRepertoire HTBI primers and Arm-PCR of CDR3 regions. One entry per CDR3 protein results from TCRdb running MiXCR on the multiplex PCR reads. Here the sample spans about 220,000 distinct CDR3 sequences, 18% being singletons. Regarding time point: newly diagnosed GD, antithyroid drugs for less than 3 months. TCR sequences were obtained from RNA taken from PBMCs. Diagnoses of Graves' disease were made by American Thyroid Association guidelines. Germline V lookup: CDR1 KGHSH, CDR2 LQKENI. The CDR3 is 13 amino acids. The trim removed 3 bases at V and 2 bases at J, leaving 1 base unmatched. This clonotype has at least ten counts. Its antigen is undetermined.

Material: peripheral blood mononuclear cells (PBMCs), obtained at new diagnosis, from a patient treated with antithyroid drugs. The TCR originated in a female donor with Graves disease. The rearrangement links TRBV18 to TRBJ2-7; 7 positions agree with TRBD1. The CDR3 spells CASSPRGTYEQYF. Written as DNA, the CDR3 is TGTGCCAGCTCACCCAGGGGGACCTACGAGCAGTACTTC.